This is a list of T cell receptor beta chains from one sample in a study of blood T cell repertoires in COVID-19. Sequenced by immunoSEQ multiplex PCR; TCRdb stores in-frame clones only, minus some. Of approximately 200,000 clones detected, about 90% appear once; the ten largest clones hold less than 1.5%. The sequencing sample was made of PBMCs or T cells enriched from blood (not recorded which). These TCRs come from a man younger than 45 who had recovered from COVID-19. The CDR3 runs from the conserved cysteine through the conserved F or W. A D gene is named only where the DNA matches it firmly. Where a row states a size, it is once, few, many or the class of an expanded clone; other rows omit it.

cdr3_nt: TGTGCCAGCTCATCATTCACCGGGGAGCTGTTTTTT; cdr3_aa: CASSSFTGELFF; j_call: TRBJ2-2; clone_size: once; v_call: TRBV18; d_call: NA
cdr3_nt: TGCGCCAGCAGCCCGGGGGGGCAGTCAAATGAAAAACTGTTTTTT; cdr3_aa: CASSPGGQSNEKLFF; j_call: TRBJ1-4; clone_size: once; v_call: TRBV5-1; d_call: NA
cdr3_nt: TGTGCCAGCAGCCCCCTTAGGGCGCTAGCCCCCAATTACGAGCAGTACTTC; cdr3_aa: CASSPLRALAPNYEQYF; j_call: TRBJ2-7; clone_size: NA; v_call: TRBV28; d_call: NA
cdr3_nt: TGCGCCAGCAGCCAGCCCGGGACAGGGGCTCAAGAGACCCAGTACTTC; cdr3_aa: CASSQPGTGAQETQYF; j_call: TRBJ2-5; clone_size: NA; v_call: TRBV4-1; d_call: TRBD1
cdr3_nt: TGTGCCAGCAGTCCGAGGGATTCCTGGGTTGTTTTACCCAAAAACATTCAGTACTTC; cdr3_aa: CASSPRDSWVVLPKNIQYF; j_call: TRBJ2-4; clone_size: NA; v_call: TRBV27; d_call: NA
cdr3_nt: TGTGCCAGCAGCGTAAGGGGACAGGGGGCAGAGACCCAGTACTTC; cdr3_aa: CASSVRGQGAETQYF; j_call: TRBJ2-5; clone_size: once; v_call: TRBV9; d_call: TRBD1
cdr3_nt: TGCGCCAGCAGCCTCGAGGGACAGGGCCTGCGGAATGAGCAGTTCTTC; cdr3_aa: CASSLEGQGLRNEQFF; j_call: TRBJ2-1; clone_size: NA; v_call: TRBV5-1; d_call: TRBD1
cdr3_nt: TGTGCCAGCAGGCCAGGGGGCTCTGGAAACACCATATATTTT; cdr3_aa: CASRPGGSGNTIYF; j_call: TRBJ1-3; clone_size: NA; v_call: TRBV7-2; d_call: TRBD1
cdr3_nt: TGTGCCAGCAGCACCGGGGACAGGGGTGGAAGGGCTTGGTTC; cdr3_aa: CASSTGDRGGRAWF; j_call: TRBJ2-7; clone_size: NA; v_call: TRBV3-1/TRBV3-2; d_call: TRBD1
cdr3_nt: TGTGCCATCAGGCTAGCGGGAACGAACACCGGGGAGCTGTTTTTT; cdr3_aa: CAIRLAGTNTGELFF; j_call: TRBJ2-2; clone_size: NA; v_call: TRBV10-3; d_call: TRBD2
cdr3_nt: TGTGCCAGTAGTATAGGAGGTAATCAGCCCCAGCATTTT; cdr3_aa: CASSIGGNQPQHF; j_call: TRBJ1-5; clone_size: NA; v_call: TRBV19; d_call: NA
cdr3_nt: TGCGCCAGCAGTGAGCTTGGCAGGGCTTCCGAGCAGTTCTTC; cdr3_aa: CASSELGRASEQFF; j_call: TRBJ2-1; clone_size: once; v_call: TRBV10-2; d_call: NA
cdr3_nt: TGTGCCAGCAGCGTTCCTAAACAGGGGGCCACTGAAGCTTTCTTT; cdr3_aa: CASSVPKQGATEAFF; j_call: TRBJ1-1; clone_size: NA; v_call: TRBV5-6; d_call: TRBD1
cdr3_nt: TGTGCCAGCAGCGGACAGGGAACTAATGAAAAACTGTTTTTT; cdr3_aa: CASSGQGTNEKLFF; j_call: TRBJ1-4; clone_size: NA; v_call: TRBV27; d_call: TRBD1
cdr3_nt: TGTGCCAGTAGTATACCTCAGCTAGCGGGAGGAATGTATACGCAGTATTTT; cdr3_aa: CASSIPQLAGGMYTQYF; j_call: TRBJ2-3; clone_size: NA; v_call: TRBV19; d_call: TRBD2
cdr3_nt: TGTGCCAGCAGCTTGGGCCTAGCGGGGGGACGGACCGGGGAGCTGTTTTTT; cdr3_aa: CASSLGLAGGRTGELFF; j_call: TRBJ2-2; clone_size: NA; v_call: TRBV5-6; d_call: TRBD2
cdr3_nt: TGTGCCAGCAGCGCCGGTAGCGGAACTAGCACAGATACGCAGTATTTT; cdr3_aa: CASSAGSGTSTDTQYF; j_call: TRBJ2-3; clone_size: NA; v_call: TRBV9; d_call: NA
cdr3_nt: TGTGCCTGGAGCTTGGACATGAATGAAAAACTGTTTTTT; cdr3_aa: CAWSLDMNEKLFF; j_call: TRBJ1-4; clone_size: NA; v_call: TRBV30; d_call: NA
cdr3_nt: TGTGCCAGCAGCGTAGGGCGGGAGGGCCGGCACACCGGGGAGCTGTTTTTT; cdr3_aa: CASSVGREGRHTGELFF; j_call: TRBJ2-2; clone_size: NA; v_call: TRBV9; d_call: TRBD2
cdr3_nt: TGCGCCAGCAGCCAGGATAGCGGGGTCTCAGATACGCAGTATTTT; cdr3_aa: CASSQDSGVSDTQYF; j_call: TRBJ2-3; clone_size: NA; v_call: TRBV4-1; d_call: TRBD2
cdr3_nt: TGCGCCAGCAGCCCAAGACAGGGGATAAACACTGAAGCTTTCTTT; cdr3_aa: CASSPRQGINTEAFF; j_call: TRBJ1-1; clone_size: NA; v_call: TRBV5-1; d_call: TRBD1
cdr3_nt: TGTGCCAGCAGTTTAGACAGGGGATCAACTAATGAAAAACTGTTTTTT; cdr3_aa: CASSLDRGSTNEKLFF; j_call: TRBJ1-4; clone_size: NA; v_call: TRBV28; d_call: TRBD1
cdr3_nt: TGTGCCAGCAACCAGGACAGCCGGAACACCATATATTTT; cdr3_aa: CASNQDSRNTIYF; j_call: TRBJ1-3; clone_size: NA; v_call: TRBV12-3/TRBV12-4; d_call: NA
cdr3_nt: TGTGCCAGCAGCTCAAAGCTGTCCGGGACAGGGTTGTTTGGCTACACCTTC; cdr3_aa: CASSSKLSGTGLFGYTF; j_call: TRBJ1-2; clone_size: NA; v_call: TRBV9; d_call: TRBD1
cdr3_nt: TGTGCCAGCAGTTTCATCGGGTCTGGGGCCAACGTCCTGACTTTC; cdr3_aa: CASSFIGSGANVLTF; j_call: TRBJ2-6; clone_size: NA; v_call: TRBV28; d_call: NA
cdr3_nt: TGTGCCACCCCGGGACTAAGCTCCTACGAGCAGTACTTC; cdr3_aa: CATPGLSSYEQYF; j_call: TRBJ2-7; clone_size: NA; v_call: TRBV19; d_call: TRBD2
cdr3_nt: TGTGCCAGCAGCAAAGTCAGCCTTTTATGGCGGGAGGGAGCGATCGAGACCCAGTACTTC; cdr3_aa: CASSKVSLLWREGAIETQYF; j_call: TRBJ2-5; clone_size: NA; v_call: TRBV21-1; d_call: NA
cdr3_nt: TGCGCCAGCAGCCAGCAAAGCTCTAGCGGGAGTTCCCGGGGCTACGAGCAGTACTTC; cdr3_aa: CASSQQSSSGSSRGYEQYF; j_call: TRBJ2-7; clone_size: NA; v_call: TRBV5-1; d_call: TRBD2
cdr3_nt: TGTGCCAGCAGCTCCGGGACAGGGGGGGACGAGCAGTACTTC; cdr3_aa: CASSSGTGGDEQYF; j_call: TRBJ2-7; clone_size: NA; v_call: TRBV5-4; d_call: TRBD1
cdr3_nt: TGCGCCAGCAGCCAAGATGGGCGGGAGTTCACCGGGGAGCTGTTTTTT; cdr3_aa: CASSQDGREFTGELFF; j_call: TRBJ2-2; clone_size: NA; v_call: TRBV4-3; d_call: TRBD2
cdr3_nt: TGTGCCAGCAGTTATCGGACAGAAACGAACACTGAAGCTTTCTTT; cdr3_aa: CASSYRTETNTEAFF; j_call: TRBJ1-1; clone_size: NA; v_call: TRBV6-2/TRBV6-3; d_call: NA
cdr3_nt: TGTGCCAGCAGCCCACAGGGTACCGGGGAGCTGTTTTTT; cdr3_aa: CASSPQGTGELFF; j_call: TRBJ2-2; clone_size: NA; v_call: TRBV3-1/TRBV3-2; d_call: NA
cdr3_nt: TGTGCCAGTAGTGACACAGCGGGAGTCACCTACAATGAGCAGTTCTTC; cdr3_aa: CASSDTAGVTYNEQFF; j_call: TRBJ2-1; clone_size: NA; v_call: TRBV19; d_call: TRBD2
cdr3_nt: TGTGCCAGCAGCTTGGGGTCTACTGGAAACACCATATATTTT; cdr3_aa: CASSLGSTGNTIYF; j_call: TRBJ1-3; clone_size: NA; v_call: TRBV5-4; d_call: NA
cdr3_nt: TGTGCCAGCAGTTTACGGGGCGGGAGCTATGGCTACACCTTC; cdr3_aa: CASSLRGGSYGYTF; j_call: TRBJ1-2; clone_size: once; v_call: TRBV27; d_call: NA
cdr3_nt: TGTGCCAGCAGTTTGGGGTTCGGACTTAGCACCGGGGAGCTGTTTTTT; cdr3_aa: CASSLGFGLSTGELFF; j_call: TRBJ2-2; clone_size: NA; v_call: TRBV28; d_call: NA
cdr3_nt: TGTGCCAGCACCGTTTCGGCAGATACGCAGTATTTT; cdr3_aa: CASTVSADTQYF; j_call: TRBJ2-3; clone_size: NA; v_call: TRBV7-2; d_call: NA
cdr3_nt: TGTGCCAGCAGACTCCCTGGCAGGGCGAGAACTGAAGCTTTCTTT; cdr3_aa: CASRLPGRARTEAFF; j_call: TRBJ1-1; clone_size: NA; v_call: TRBV28; d_call: NA